The 14 T cell receptor beta chains in this list originate from one sample, sequenced in a study of cytomegalovirus exposure and HLA in healthy donors. PCR involved 60 Vbeta and 13 Jbeta primers. Data came from immunoSEQ multiplex PCR; TCRdb stores just in-frame clones and leaves some out. The sample includes some 180,000 clones, more than 60% of them seen just once. Sample: PBMCs. These receptors were obtained from a woman in her sixties or seventies in good health and CMV-seropositive.

This sequence joins TRBV4-1 and TRBJ2-1; TRBD2 matches at 13 bases. Germline loops: CDR1 MGHRA, CDR2 YSYEKL. The V segment lost 3 bases and the J segment 5 bases; nucleotides outside the gene matches: 4. This CDR3 has 16 residues. The CDR3: CASSHPLAGGDNEQFF. The CDR3 DNA reads as TGCGCCAGCAGCCATCCACTAGCGGGGGGGGACAATGAGCAGTTCTTC.

This clone was detected many times. The chain links TRBV7-8 to TRBJ2-7, with D unclear. V was pared by 3 bases and J by 1 base, with 16 bases between. Germline V gene lookup returns CDR1 SGHVS and CDR2 FQNEAQ. The length of the CDR3 is 16 residues. The CDR3 sequence is CASSFKPDPPSYEQYF. The DNA of the CDR3 is TGTGCCAGCAGCTTTAAGCCCGATCCTCCTTCCTACGAGCAGTACTTC.

This CDR3 reads CASSSAGGDNSPLHF. DNA for the CDR3: TGTGCCAGCAGTTCCGCAGGGGGCGATAATTCACCCCTCCACTTT. V usage is TRBV6-5 and J usage is TRBJ1-6, with TRBD1 matching 8 bases. CDR3 length equals 15 residues. Trimming removed 4 bases from V and 5 bases from J; junction bases left unmatched: 4. Germline values: CDR1 MNHEY, CDR2 SVGAGI.

This chain connects TRBV27 to TRBJ2-7, with a tentative D call TRBD2 (7 bases). The V and J ends lost 6 bases and 2 bases respectively, with 23 bases between them. The CDR3 length is 17 residues. Germline V lookup: CDR1 MNHEY, CDR2 SMNVEV (reference sequence). The CDR3 loop reads CASSRRGATTTTYEQYF. For the CDR3, the DNA is TGTGCCAGCAGCCGCCGGGGGGCTACTACTACCACCTACGAGCAGTACTTC.

This clone was recorded only once. The chain uses TRBV4-1 and TRBJ2-7, with 9 bases lining up with TRBD2. The CDR3 contains 16 residues. Germline CDR1 MGHRA, CDR2 YSYEKL. J was trimmed by 2 bases and V by 1 base; bases with no gene match: 6. CDR3 sequence (DNA): TGCGCCAGCAGCCAAGGGCTAGCGGGGTATCCCTACGAGCAGTACTTC. Its translation is CASSQGLAGYPYEQYF.

The chain carries TRBV7-9 and TRBJ1-5, with 11 nucleotides matching TRBD1. V lost 5 bases to trimming and J lost 0 bases; unmatched junction nucleotides: 3. From germline, CDR1 is SEHNR and CDR2 FQNEAQ (reference sequence). The CDR3 runs 16 residues. This CDR3 is CASSPGQGDSNQPQHF. The CDR3 DNA sequence: TGTGCCAGCAGCCCGGGACAGGGGGATAGCAATCAGCCCCAGCATTTT. The whole variable domain, filled in from reference TRBV7-9 and TRBJ1-5, reads DTGVSQNPRHKITKRGQNVTFRCDPISEHNRLYWYRQTLGQGPEFLTYFQNEAQLEKSRLLSDRFSAERPKGSFSTLEIQRTEQGDSAMYLCASSPGQGDSNQPQHFGDGTRLSIL.

V and J are TRBV2 and TRBJ2-7; D ambiguous. V lost 2 bases and J 7 bases, leaving 12 bases between the germline ends. This CDR3 spans 13 amino acids. Germline loops: CDR1 SNHLY, CDR2 FYNNEI. CDR3 loop: CASSERQVLEQYF. DNA for the CDR3: TGTGCCAGCAGTGAAAGGCAGGTTCTAGAGCAGTACTTC.

This sequence joins TRBV2 and TRBJ2-6; D is perhaps TRBD1 (6 bases). This CDR3 contains 20 residues. Germline V lookup: CDR1 SNHLY, CDR2 FYNNEI. V lost 0 bases and J 0 bases, leaving 18 bases between the germline ends. DNA of the CDR3: TGTGCCAGCAGTGAAGCTGGAGGCAGGGGCGGTCACTCTGGGGCCAACGTCCTGACTTTC. Translated, it gives CASSEAGGRGGHSGANVLTF.

Only a few counts were recorded for this clone. The chain is built from TRBV4-1 and TRBJ2-1; 8 bases fit TRBD2. CDR1 and CDR2 (germline): MGHRA, YSYEKL. The ends lost 0 bases at V and 5 bases at J; junction bases unmatched: 15. The CDR3 loop spans 19 amino acids. The chain's CDR3 is CASSQDPPPAGVGDNEQFF. The CDR3 DNA reads as TGCGCCAGCAGCCAAGATCCCCCACCAGCGGGAGTAGGGGACAATGAGCAGTTCTTC.

V usage is TRBV4-2 and J usage is TRBJ2-5; TRBD2 is a possible D gene (7 bases). This CDR3 comprises 16 residues. Trimming stripped 0 bases from V and 3 bases from J, with 14 bases between. CDR1 and CDR2 (germline): LGHNA, YNFKEQ. The CDR3 sequence is CASSQEGGRTKETQYF. As DNA, the CDR3 is TGTGCCAGCAGCCAAGAGGGGGGGCGGACAAAAGAGACCCAGTACTTC.

This clone appeared a single time. The CDR3 reads CASSGSGISTDTQYF. The CDR3 nucleotides read TGTGCCAGCAGCGGTAGCGGGATTAGCACAGATACGCAGTATTTT. The gene calls are TRBV9 and TRBJ2-3; TRBD2 agrees at 8 bases. There are 15 residues in the CDR3. V trimming: 3 bases; J trimming: 0 bases; junction bases outside the gene matches: 3. Germline V gene data show CDR1 as SGDLS and CDR2 as YYNGEE.

This clone came up a few times. The V call is TRBV18, the J call TRBJ1-6; D might be TRBD1 (5 bases). The CDR3 has 15 amino acids. Trimming removed 3 bases at V and 7 bases at J, with 13 bases between. CDR1 KGHSH and CDR2 LQKENI come from the germline V gene. In DNA, the CDR3 is TGTGCCAGCTCACCGCGACAGATAGGAAATTCACCCCTCCACTTT. This translates into CASSPRQIGNSPLHF.

This clone was seen only a few times. This CDR3 reads CASSVAVASHEQYF. The CDR3, as DNA: TGTGCCAGCAGCGTAGCGGTAGCGTCCCACGAGCAGTACTTC. The V call is TRBV9, the J call TRBJ2-7; a possible D gene is TRBD2 (5 bases). The V and J ends lost 0 bases and 5 bases respectively, with 12 bases between them. The CDR3 has 14 amino acids. The germline V gene has CDR1 SGDLS and CDR2 YYNGEE.

For this clone: The identical CDR3 is also encoded by other nucleotide sequences in the sample. The CDR3 reads CSVERQMNTEAFF. In DNA form, the CDR3 reads TGCAGCGTTGAAAGACAGATGAACACTGAAGCTTTCTTT. The chain employs TRBV29-1 and TRBJ1-1; possibly TRBD1 for D (5 bases). The CDR3 has 13 residues. The germline V gene encodes CDR1 SQVTM and CDR2 ANQGSEA. Trimming removed 2 bases from V and 0 bases from J, with 7 bases in between.